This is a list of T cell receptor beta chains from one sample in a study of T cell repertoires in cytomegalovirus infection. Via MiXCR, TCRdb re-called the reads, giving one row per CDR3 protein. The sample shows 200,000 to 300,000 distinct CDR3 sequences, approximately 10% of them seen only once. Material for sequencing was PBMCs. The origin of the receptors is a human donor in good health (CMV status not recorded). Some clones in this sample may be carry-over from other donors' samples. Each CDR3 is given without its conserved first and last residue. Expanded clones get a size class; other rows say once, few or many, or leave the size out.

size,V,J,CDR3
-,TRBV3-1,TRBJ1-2,ASSPNDGRQGRRYGYT
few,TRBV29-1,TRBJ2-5,SWTGHRGYPEETQY
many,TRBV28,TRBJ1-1,ASADRRNTEAF
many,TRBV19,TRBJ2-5,ASNHRDQETQY
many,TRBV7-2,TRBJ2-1,ASNRDGGTYNEQF
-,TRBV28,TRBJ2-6,ASRQRSTGANVLT
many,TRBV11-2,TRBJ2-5,ASSRQIDRVGETQY
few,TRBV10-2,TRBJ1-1,ASRDGGSTEAF
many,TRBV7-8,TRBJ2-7,ASSSWTGRNSYEQY
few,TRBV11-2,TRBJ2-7,ASSLDRRTGIYEQY
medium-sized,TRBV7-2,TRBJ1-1,ASSFNQLPNTEAF
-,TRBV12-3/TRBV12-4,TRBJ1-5,ASSGQAYSNQPQH
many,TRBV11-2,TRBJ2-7,ASSVIAGPNYEQY
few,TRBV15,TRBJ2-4,ATSPGAGAQAKNIQY
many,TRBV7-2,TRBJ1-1,ASSSKRNTEAF
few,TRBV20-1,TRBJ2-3,SARDWASAQDTQY
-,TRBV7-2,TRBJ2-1,ASSPDSESYNEQF
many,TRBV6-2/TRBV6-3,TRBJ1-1,ASSWVGNTEAF
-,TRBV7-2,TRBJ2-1,ASSLVGFEQF
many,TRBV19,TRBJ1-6,ASRIGRQNSPLH
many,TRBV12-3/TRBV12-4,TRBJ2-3,ASSFGSGRGTDTQY
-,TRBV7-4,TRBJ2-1,ASSYPTSGRPYNEQF
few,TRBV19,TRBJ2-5,ASSGTPQETQY
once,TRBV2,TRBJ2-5,ASSAQGAIGETQY
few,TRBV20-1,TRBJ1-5,SARRDARQDFNFSNQPQH
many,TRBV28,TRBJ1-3,ASRRQTAGNTIY
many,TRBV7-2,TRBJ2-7,ASSSLLGQGFYEQY
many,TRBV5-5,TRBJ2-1,ASSPVAQGASEQF
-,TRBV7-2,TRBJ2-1,ASSNWGTPSNEQF
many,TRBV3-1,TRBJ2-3,ASSQATNTDTQY
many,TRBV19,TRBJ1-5,ASSISFSGSQPQH
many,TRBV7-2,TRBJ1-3,ASSLTTIFSGNTIY
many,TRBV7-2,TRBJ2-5,ASSLDSQETQY
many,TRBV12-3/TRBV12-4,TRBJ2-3,ASRILAGLTDTQY
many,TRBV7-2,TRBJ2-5,ASSLGHGETQY
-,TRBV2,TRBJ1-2,ASSRGQGINYGYT
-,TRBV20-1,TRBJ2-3,SAPASSGRAADTQY
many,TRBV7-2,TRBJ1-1,ASSLSRGKTEAF
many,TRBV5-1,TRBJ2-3,ASSLRPPFSTDTQY
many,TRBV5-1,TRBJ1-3,ASSAGHTSGNTIY
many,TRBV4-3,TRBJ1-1,ASSAQGTEAF
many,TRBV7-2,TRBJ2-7,ASSVGGTLSYEQY
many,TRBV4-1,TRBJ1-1,ASSQDRNRVGTGDTEAF